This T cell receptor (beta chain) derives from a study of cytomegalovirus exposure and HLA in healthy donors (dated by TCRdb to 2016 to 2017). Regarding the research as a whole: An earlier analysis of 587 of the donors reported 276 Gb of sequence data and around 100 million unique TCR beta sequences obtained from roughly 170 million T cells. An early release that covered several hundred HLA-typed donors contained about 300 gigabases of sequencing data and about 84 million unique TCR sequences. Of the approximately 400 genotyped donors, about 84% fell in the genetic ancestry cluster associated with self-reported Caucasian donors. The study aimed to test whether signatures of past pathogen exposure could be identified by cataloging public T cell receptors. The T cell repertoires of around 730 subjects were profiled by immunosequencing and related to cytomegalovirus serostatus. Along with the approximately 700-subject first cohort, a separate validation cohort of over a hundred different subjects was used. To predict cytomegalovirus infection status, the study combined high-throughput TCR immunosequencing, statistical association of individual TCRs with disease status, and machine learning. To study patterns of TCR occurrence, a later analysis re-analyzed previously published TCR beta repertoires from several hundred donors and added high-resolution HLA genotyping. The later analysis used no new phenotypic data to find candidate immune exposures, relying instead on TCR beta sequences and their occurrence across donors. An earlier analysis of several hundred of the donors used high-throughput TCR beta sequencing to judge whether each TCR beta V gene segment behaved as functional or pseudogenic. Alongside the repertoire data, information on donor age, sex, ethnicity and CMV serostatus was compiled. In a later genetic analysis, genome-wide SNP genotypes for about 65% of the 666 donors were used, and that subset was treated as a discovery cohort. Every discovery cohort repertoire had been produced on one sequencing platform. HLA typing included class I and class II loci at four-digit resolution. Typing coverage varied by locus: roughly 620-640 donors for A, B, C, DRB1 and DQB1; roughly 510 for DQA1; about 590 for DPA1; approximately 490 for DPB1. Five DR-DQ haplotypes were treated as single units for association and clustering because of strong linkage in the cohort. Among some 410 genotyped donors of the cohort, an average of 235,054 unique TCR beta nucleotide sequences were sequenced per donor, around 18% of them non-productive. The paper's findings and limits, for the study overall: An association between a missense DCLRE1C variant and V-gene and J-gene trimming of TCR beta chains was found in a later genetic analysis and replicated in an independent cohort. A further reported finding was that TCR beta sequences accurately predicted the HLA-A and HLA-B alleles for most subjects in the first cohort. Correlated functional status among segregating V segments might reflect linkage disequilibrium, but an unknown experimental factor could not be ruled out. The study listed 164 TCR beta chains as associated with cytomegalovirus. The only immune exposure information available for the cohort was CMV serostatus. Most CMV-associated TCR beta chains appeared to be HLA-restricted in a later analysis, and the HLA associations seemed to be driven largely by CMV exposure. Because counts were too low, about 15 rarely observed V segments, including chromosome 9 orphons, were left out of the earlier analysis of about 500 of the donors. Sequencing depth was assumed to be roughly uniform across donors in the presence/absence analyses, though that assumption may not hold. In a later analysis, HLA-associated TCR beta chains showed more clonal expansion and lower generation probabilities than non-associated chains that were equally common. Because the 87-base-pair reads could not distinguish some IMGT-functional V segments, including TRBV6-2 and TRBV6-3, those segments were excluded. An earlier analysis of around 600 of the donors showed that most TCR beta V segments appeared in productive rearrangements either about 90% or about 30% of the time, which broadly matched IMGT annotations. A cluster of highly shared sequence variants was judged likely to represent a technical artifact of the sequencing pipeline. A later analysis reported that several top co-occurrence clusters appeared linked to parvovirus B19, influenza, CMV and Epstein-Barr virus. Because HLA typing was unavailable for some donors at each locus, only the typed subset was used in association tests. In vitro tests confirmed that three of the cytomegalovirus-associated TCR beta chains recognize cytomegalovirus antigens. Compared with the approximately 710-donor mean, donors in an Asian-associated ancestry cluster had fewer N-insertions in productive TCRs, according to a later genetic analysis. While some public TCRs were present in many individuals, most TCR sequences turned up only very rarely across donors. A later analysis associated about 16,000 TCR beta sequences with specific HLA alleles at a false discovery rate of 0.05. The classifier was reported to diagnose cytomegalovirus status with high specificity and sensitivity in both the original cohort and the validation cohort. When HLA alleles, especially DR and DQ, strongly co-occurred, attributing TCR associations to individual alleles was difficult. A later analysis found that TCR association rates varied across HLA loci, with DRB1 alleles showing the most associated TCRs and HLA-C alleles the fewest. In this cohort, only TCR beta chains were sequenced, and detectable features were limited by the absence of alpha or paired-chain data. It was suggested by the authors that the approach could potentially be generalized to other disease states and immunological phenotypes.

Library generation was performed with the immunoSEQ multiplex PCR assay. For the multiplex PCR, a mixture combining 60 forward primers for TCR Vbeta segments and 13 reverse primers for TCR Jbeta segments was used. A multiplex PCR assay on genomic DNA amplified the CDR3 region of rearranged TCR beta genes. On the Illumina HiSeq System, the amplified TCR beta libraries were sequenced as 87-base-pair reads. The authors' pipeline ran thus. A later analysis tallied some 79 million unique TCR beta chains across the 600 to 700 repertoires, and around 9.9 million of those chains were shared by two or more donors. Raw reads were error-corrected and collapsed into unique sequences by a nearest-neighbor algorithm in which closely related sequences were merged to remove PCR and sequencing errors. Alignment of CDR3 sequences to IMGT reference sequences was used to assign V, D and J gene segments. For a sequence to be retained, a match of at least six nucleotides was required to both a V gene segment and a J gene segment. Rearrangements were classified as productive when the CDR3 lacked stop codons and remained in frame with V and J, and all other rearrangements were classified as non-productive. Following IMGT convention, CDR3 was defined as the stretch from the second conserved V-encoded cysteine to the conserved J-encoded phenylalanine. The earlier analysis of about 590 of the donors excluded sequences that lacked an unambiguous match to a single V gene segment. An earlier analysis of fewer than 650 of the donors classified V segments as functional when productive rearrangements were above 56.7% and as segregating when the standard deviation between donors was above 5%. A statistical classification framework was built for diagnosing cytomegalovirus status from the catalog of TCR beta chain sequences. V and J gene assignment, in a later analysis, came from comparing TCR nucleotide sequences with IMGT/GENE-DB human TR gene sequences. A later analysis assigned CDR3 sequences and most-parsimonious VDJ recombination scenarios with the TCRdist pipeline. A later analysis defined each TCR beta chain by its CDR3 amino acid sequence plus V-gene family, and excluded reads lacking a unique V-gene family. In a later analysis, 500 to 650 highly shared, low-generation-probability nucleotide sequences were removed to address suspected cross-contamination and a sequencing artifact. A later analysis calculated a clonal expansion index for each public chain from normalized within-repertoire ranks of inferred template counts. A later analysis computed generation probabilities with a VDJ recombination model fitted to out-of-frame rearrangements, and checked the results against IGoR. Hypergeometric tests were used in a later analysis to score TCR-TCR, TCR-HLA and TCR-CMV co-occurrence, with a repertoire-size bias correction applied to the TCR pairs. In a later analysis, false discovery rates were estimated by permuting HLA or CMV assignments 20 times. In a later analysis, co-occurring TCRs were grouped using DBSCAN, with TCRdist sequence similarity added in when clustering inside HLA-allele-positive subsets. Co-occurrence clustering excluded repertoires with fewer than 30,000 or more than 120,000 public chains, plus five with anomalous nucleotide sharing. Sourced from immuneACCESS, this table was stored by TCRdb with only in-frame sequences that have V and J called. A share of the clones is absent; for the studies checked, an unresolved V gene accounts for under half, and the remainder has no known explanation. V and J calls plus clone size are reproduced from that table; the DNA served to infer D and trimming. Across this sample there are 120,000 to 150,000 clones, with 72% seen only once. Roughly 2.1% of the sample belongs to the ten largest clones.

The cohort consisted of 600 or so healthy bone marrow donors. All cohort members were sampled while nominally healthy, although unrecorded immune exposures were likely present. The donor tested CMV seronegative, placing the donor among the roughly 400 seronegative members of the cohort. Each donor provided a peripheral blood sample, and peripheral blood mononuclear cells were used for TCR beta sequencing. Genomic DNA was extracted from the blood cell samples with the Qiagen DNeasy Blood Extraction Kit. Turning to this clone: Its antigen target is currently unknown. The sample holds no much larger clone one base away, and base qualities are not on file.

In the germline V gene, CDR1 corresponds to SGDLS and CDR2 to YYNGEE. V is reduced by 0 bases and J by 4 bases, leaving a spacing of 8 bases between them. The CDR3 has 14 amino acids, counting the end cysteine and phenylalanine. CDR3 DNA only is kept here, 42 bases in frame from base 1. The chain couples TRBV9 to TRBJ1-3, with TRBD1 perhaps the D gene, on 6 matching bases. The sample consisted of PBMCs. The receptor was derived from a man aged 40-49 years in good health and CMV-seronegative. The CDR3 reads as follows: CASSVGQEGNTIYF. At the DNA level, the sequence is TGTGCCAGCAGCGTAGGACAGGAAGGAAACACCATATATTTT.